This T cell receptor beta chain stems from a study of shared clonotypes between healthy human individuals. Unsorted samples used tens of millions of PBMCs for genomic DNA. Germline-derived CDR1 and CDR2 are GTSNPN and SVGIG (reference sequence). Trimming at V came to 7 bases and at J to 2 bases, leaving 9 bases not matched to a gene. The CDR3 consists of 14 residues. Deep-level assay runs were performed. Several immunoSEQ 96-well plates shared each subset's DNA, each plate a replicate. Per the original methods: Filtering was not the same, since immunoSEQ gave junction-only sequences without quality scores. Clones were read by immunoSEQ multiplex PCR, and TCRdb kept only the in-frame ones, dropping some. The DNA gave D and trimming, while V, J and clone size come from that table. This table has some 530,000 clones, about 85% appearing once.

Sequencing was performed on PBMCs. This receptor was obtained from a woman in her forties in good health. Some clones in this sample may be carry-over from other donors' samples. The rearrangement uses TRBV30 and TRBJ2-7, with 9 nucleotides matching TRBD1. The CDR3 coding sequence is TGTGCCTTGAACCGGGACAGGGAACCCTACGAGCAGTACTTC. Translating gives CALNRDREPYEQYF.